The 17 T cell receptor beta chains listed next were all sequenced from one sample in a study of OX40 agonist ivuxolimab in advanced cancers. Only in-frame clones appear in the TCRdb table, and some are missing; sequencing was by immunoSEQ multiplex PCR. This table holds some 70,000 clones, more than 75% found once. Material: CD4+ or CD8+ T cells sorted from blood, obtained in a trial of the OX40 agonist ivuxolimab. Receptors originate from an adult with an advanced solid tumor such as melanoma, head and neck, liver or kidney cancer.

The chain combines TRBV7-3 with TRBJ2-3, with 7 bases aligning to TRBD1. From germline, CDR1 is SGHTA and CDR2 FQGTGA. The length of the CDR3 is 13 residues. V was pared by 6 bases and J by 4 bases, with 4 bases of the junction left unmatched. The CDR3 bases are TGTGCCAGCAGTCTGCAGGGGGCAGATACGCAGTATTTT. As protein: CASSLQGADTQYF.

The V gene is TRBV28, the J gene TRBJ2-2; D not resolved. Germline CDR1 is MDHEN and CDR2 is SYDVKM. Trimming took off 7 bases at V and 7 bases at J, with 13 bases between the two ends. The CDR3 spans 13 residues. The CDR3 DNA reads as TGTGCCAGCACCTCCATCGGTAGCGGGGAGCTGTTTTTT. Encoded protein: CASTSIGSGELFF.

The chain joins TRBV19 to TRBJ2-7; D is unresolved. The CDR3 length is 14 residues. Germline-derived CDR1 and CDR2 are LNHDA and SQIVND (reference sequence). V lost 0 bases, J lost 6 bases, and 12 bases lay in between. The CDR3 DNA follows: TGTGCCAGTAGTATAGAAAAGGGTCCGGGCGAGCAGTACTTC. It codes for CASSIEKGPGEQYF.

CDR3 residues: CASSPRTLGETQYF. The CDR3, as DNA: TGCGCCAGCAGCCCCAGAACCCTGGGGGAGACCCAGTACTTC. The chain combines TRBV4-3 with TRBJ2-5; the D is unclear. CDR3 size: 14 residues. V was clipped by 4 bases and J by 5 bases, with 14 bases between them. Germline CDR1 is LGHNA and CDR2 is YSLEER.

The gene calls are TRBV7-2 and TRBJ2-7, with 8 bases identical to TRBD1. J was trimmed by 4 bases and V by 5 bases; bases with no gene match: 10. Germline V gene lookup returns CDR1 SGHTA and CDR2 FQGNSA. This CDR3 region has 15 residues. In DNA form, the CDR3 reads TGTGCCAGCAGCCCCAATACAGGGGGGCTATACGAGCAGTACTTC. It is translated as CASSPNTGGLYEQYF.

The genes are TRBV11-2 and TRBJ1-5; D remains unclear. CDR1 SGHAT and CDR2 FQNNGV come from the germline V gene. Between the trimmed V and J ends, which lost 3 bases and 0 bases, there was a span of 15 bases. This CDR3 region has 17 residues. For the CDR3, the DNA is TGTGCCAGCAGCTTCGACGAGAGACAATATAGCAATCAGCCCCAGCATTTT. Amino acid sequence: CASSFDERQYSNQPQHF.

The chain joins TRBV7-9 to TRBJ2-5; D call uncertain. CDR3 length equals 15 residues. Looked up from germline, CDR1 is SEHNR and CDR2 is FQNEAQ (reference sequence). V was clipped by 1 base and J by 1 base, with 10 bases between them. CDR3 DNA: TGTGCCAGCAGCTTAGTGTCCAGCGTCCAAGAGACCCAGTACTTC. It encodes CASSLVSSVQETQYF.

The CDR3 here is CATVAGGGSLNTGELFF. The CDR3 region has the DNA TGTGCCACAGTAGCGGGAGGGGGCTCACTCAACACCGGGGAGCTGTTTTTT. The chain combines TRBV19 with TRBJ2-2, with TRBD2 matching 11 bases. The V gene end was trimmed by 10 bases and the J gene end by 2 bases; junction bases not matched to a gene: 12. There are 17 residues in the CDR3. Germline assignment: CDR1 LNHDA and CDR2 SQIVND (reference sequence).

Only a few counts were recorded for this clone. The CDR3 sequence is CASRGTGEKLFF. The CDR3, as DNA: TGTGCCAGCAGGGGGACAGGGGAAAAACTGTTTTTT. The chain uses TRBV2 and TRBJ1-4, with 9 bases that match TRBD1. The CDR3 is made up of 12 amino acids. Per germline, CDR1 SNHLY and CDR2 FYNNEI. V lost 6 bases to trimming and J lost 8 bases; unmatched junction nucleotides: 1.

This chain links TRBV5-1 with TRBJ1-2; TRBD1 matches at 12 bases. CDR1 is SGHRS and CDR2 is YFSETQ in the germline V gene. CDR3 length equals 15 residues. V lost 4 bases, J lost 8 bases, and 9 bases stayed unmatched. In DNA, the CDR3 is TGCGCCAGCAGCCAGACGGGACAGGGGGCGAAGGGCTACACCTTC. Its translation: CASSQTGQGAKGYTF.

The chain joins TRBV7-6 to TRBJ1-5, with 7 bases fitting TRBD1. V lost 5 bases, J lost 4 bases, and 8 bases stayed unmatched. Per the germline V gene, CDR1 is SGHVS and CDR2 is FNYEAQ. There are 15 residues in the CDR3. DNA for the CDR3: TGTGCCAGCAGCCCGGAGACAGGGAGGAATCAGCCCCAGCATTTT. This encodes CASSPETGRNQPQHF.

The genes are TRBV6-5 and TRBJ1-2; 7 positions agree with TRBD1. Germline CDR1 MNHEY, CDR2 SVGAGI. V was pared by 4 bases and J by 4 bases, with 6 bases of the junction left unmatched. This CDR3 comprises 14 residues. The CDR3 nucleotides are TGTGCCAGCAGTTTTGGACAGGCTAGCTATGGCTACACCTTC. Amino acids: CASSFGQASYGYTF.

V and J are TRBV7-9 and TRBJ2-1; 8 positions match TRBD1. This CDR3 comprises 13 residues. Unmatched junction bases numbered 2, after V lost 3 bases and J lost 7 bases. The V gene's germline CDR1 is SEHNR and CDR2 FQNEAQ (reference sequence). CDR3 DNA: TGTGCCAGCAGCTTTAACAGGGGGAATGAGCAGTTCTTC. This translates into CASSFNRGNEQFF.

The sample holds a few counts of this clone. The chain couples TRBV19 to TRBJ1-2; D is undetermined. This CDR3 comprises 14 residues. Germline-derived CDR1 and CDR2 are LNHDA and SQIVND (reference sequence). V lost 1 base and J 4 bases, leaving 10 bases between the germline ends. CDR3 nucleotides: TGTGCCAGTAGTATAGTGGAGGGATTCTATGGCTACACCTTC. Amino acids: CASSIVEGFYGYTF.

The rearrangement links TRBV11-2 to TRBJ1-1; TRBD1 agrees at 8 bases. CDR1 SGHAT and CDR2 FQNNGV come from the germline V gene. The CDR3 has 17 amino acids. The junction had 17 bases not matched to a gene; V was cut back by 1 base and J by 10 bases. The CDR3 DNA is TGTGCCAGCAGCTTAGGACAGTTCAGGGGGCGCGTCGTGGGAGCTTTCTTT. It is translated as CASSLGQFRGRVVGAFF.

The chain combines TRBV11-2 with TRBJ1-2; D gene uncertain. Germline CDR1 SGHAT, CDR2 FQNNGV. V was clipped by 0 bases and J by 8 bases, with 13 bases between them. The CDR3 is 14 amino acids. This CDR3 is CASSLDPGLSGYTF. For the CDR3, the DNA is TGTGCCAGCAGCTTAGATCCAGGACTAAGCGGCTACACCTTC. Supplemented by reference TRBV11-2 and TRBJ1-2, the full variable domain reads EAGVAQSPRYKIIEKRQSVAFWCNPISGHATLYWYQQILGQGPKLLIQFQNNGVVDDSQLPKDRFSAERLKGVDSTLKIQPAKLEDSAVYLCASSLDPGLSGYTFGSGTRLTVV.

The chain has TRBV4-2 and TRBJ2-1; D may be TRBD1 (5 bases). This CDR3 spans 15 amino acids. Trimming took 0 bases from V and 6 from J, leaving 12 bases between them. CDR1 is LGHNA, CDR2 YNFKEQ, per germline. CDR3 region: CASSQDLRQTNEQFF. In DNA, the CDR3 is TGTGCCAGCAGCCAAGACCTGCGACAGACCAATGAGCAGTTCTTC.